These 29 T cell receptor beta chains share one sample of origin, sequenced in a study of Graves' ophthalmopathy and Graves' hyperthyroidism listed by TCRdb under 2018. Data came from an Illumina HiSeq 2000. TCR beta CDR3 regions were amplified from RNA transcripts for repertoire sequencing. HTBI primers and the Qiagen OneStep RT-PCR kit were used in a first-round RT-PCR, which was followed by a second-round multiplex PCR, size selection and purification. TCRdb trimmed public reads at Q25 via fastp, called clones via MiXCR and kept in-frame beta chains. Each CDR3 protein appears once, grouped with its most common genes and DNA. Counted in this sample were under 200,000 distinct CDR3 sequences; approximately 40% of them appeared once. The ten largest clones add up to less than 6% of the sample. The specimen was peripheral blood. These receptor sequences come from a woman aged 35 to 49 with Graves' ophthalmopathy. Donor details come from another sample of the same person, matched by shared clones.

This clonotype came up many times. The V and J genes are TRBV6-1 and TRBJ1-5, with no clear D. The CDR3 covers 14 residues. V shed 4 bases and J shed 4 bases, with 11 bases lying between them. Germline lookup yields CDR1 MNHNS and CDR2 SASEGT. In DNA form, the CDR3 reads TGTGCCAGCAGTGGTCGAGGAGGTAATCAGCCCCAGCATTTT. Protein: CASSGRGGNQPQHF.

The table lists this clonotype with a count of one. The rearrangement uses TRBV11-2 and TRBJ1-1; tentative D call: TRBD1 (6 bases). The V end lost 4 bases, the J end lost 1 base, and 16 bases lay between the germline ends. Germline-derived CDR1 and CDR2 are SGHAT and FQNNGV. The CDR3 consists of 16 residues. CDR3 nucleotides: TGTGCCAGCAGCTCAACCCGGGGGGGCGGGAACACTGAAGCTTTCTTT. Protein: CASSSTRGGGNTEAFF. Full variable domain (outside the CDR3, taken from reference TRBV11-2 and TRBJ1-1): EAGVAQSPRYKIIEKRQSVAFWCNPISGHATLYWYQQILGQGPKLLIQFQNNGVVDDSQLPKDRFSAERLKGVDSTLKIQPAKLEDSAVYLCASSSTRGGGNTEAFFGQGTRLTVV.

The V gene is TRBV12-3 or TRBV12-4, the J gene TRBJ2-5; unclear D gene. This CDR3 comprises 13 residues. Trimming stripped 0 bases from V and 4 bases from J, with 6 bases between. The DNA for the CDR3 is TGTGCCAGCAGTTTAGCGCCGTCAGAGACCCAGTACTTC. Translated, it gives CASSLAPSETQYF.

This clonotype was detected only a few times. The genes are TRBV25-1 and TRBJ2-7; a weak D match, TRBD2 (7 bases). From germline, CDR1 is MGHDK and CDR2 SYGVNS. This CDR3 has 16 amino acids. V was clipped by 4 bases and J by 0 bases, with 16 bases between them. In DNA, the CDR3 is TGTGCCAGCAGTGGTACCCAGGGAGGGGGCTCCTACGAGCAGTACTTC. Encoded protein: CASSGTQGGGSYEQYF.

This clonotype was picked up many times. One end of the junction fails to match germline, which may point to a read error. V and J are TRBV7-3 and TRBJ1-2; TRBD1 matches 9 bases. The CDR3 runs to 14 residues. CDR1 and CDR2 (germline): SGHTA, FQGTGA. CDR3 region: CASILGDRVLGYTF. CDR3 DNA: TGTGCCAGCATCTTAGGGGACAGGGTCCTTGGCTACACCTTC. Drawing the rest from reference TRBV7-3 and TRBJ1-2, the complete variable domain is GAGVSQTPSNKVTEKGKYVELRCDPISGHTALYWYRQSLGQGPEFLIYFQGTGAADDSGLPNDRFFAVRPEGSVSTLKIQRTERGDSAVYLCASILGDRVLGYTFGSGTRLTVV.

This clonotype has ten or more counts. The J gene is TRBJ1-5, the V gene TRBV19, with D possibly being TRBD1 (6 bases). This CDR3 contains 13 residues. V was cut by 10 bases and J by 9 bases, with 19 bases left in between. The germline CDR1 and CDR2 sequences are LNHDA and SQIVND (reference sequence). The CDR3, as DNA: TGTGCCACCTACCCACAGGGTAATGGGCCCCAGCATTTT. Translation gives CATYPQGNGPQHF.

This clonotype appeared many times. The chain uses TRBV19 and TRBJ1-1; 11 nucleotides line up with TRBD1. The trim removed 4 bases at V and 0 bases at J, leaving 7 bases unmatched. CDR3 length equals 17 residues. The germline V gene encodes CDR1 LNHDA and CDR2 SQIVND (reference sequence). Written as DNA, the CDR3 is TGTGCCAGTAGTAGAACGGACAGGGGGCAGATGAACACTGAAGCTTTCTTT. Encoded protein: CASSRTDRGQMNTEAFF. Full variable domain (remainder filled in from reference TRBV19 and TRBJ1-1): DGGITQSPKYLFRKEGQNVTLSCEQNLNHDAMYWYRQDPGQGLRLIYYSQIVNDFQKGDIAEGYSVSREKKESFPLTVTSAQKNPTAFYLCASSRTDRGQMNTEAFFGQGTRLTVV.

This clonotype has ten or more counts. The chain carries TRBV24-1 and TRBJ2-7; 8 bases match TRBD1. Germline CDR1 KGHDR, CDR2 SFDVKD. The length of the CDR3 is 15 residues. The V segment lost 3 bases and the J segment 3 bases; nucleotides outside the gene matches: 6. CDR3 sequence (DNA): TGTGCCACCAGTGATCCTAAACAGGGGGTCTACGAGCAGTACTTC. This sequence encodes CATSDPKQGVYEQYF.

This clonotype was counted at least ten times. The rearrangement links TRBV27 to TRBJ1-1; D is unclear. Germline V CDR1 and CDR2: MNHEY, SMNVEV (reference sequence). The CDR3 has 13 amino acids. Trimming pared 8 bases from V and 1 base from J, leaving 11 bases between. CDR3 nucleotide sequence: TGTGCCAGCTGGGAACGGGGGAACACTGAAGCTTTCTTT. It is translated as CASWERGNTEAFF.

The chain combines TRBV7-2 with TRBJ2-5, with a tentative D call TRBD2 (6 bases). The CDR3 extends over 14 amino acids. Germline CDR1 is SGHTA and CDR2 is FQGNSA. V was shortened by 4 bases and J by 4 bases, with 13 bases between the two germline ends. The CDR3 DNA follows: TGTGCCAGCAGCTCTCGGATGGGAGGAGAGACCCAGTACTTC. Protein sequence: CASSSRMGGETQYF. The complete variable domain, with remaining parts taken from reference TRBV7-2 and TRBJ2-5, reads GAGVSQSPSNKVTEKGKDVELRCDPISGHTALYWYRQSLGQGLEFLIYFQGNSAPDKSGLPSDRFSAERTGGSVSTLTIQRTQQEDSAVYLCASSSRMGGETQYFGPGTRLLVL.

The chain employs TRBV6-5 and TRBJ2-7; 8 bases align to TRBD1. Germline V gene lookup returns CDR1 MNHEY and CDR2 SVGAGI. Trimming took 2 bases from V and 2 from J; bases not matched to a gene: 5. This CDR3 has 15 residues. The CDR3 region has the DNA TGTGCCAGCAGTTACGCAGGGGGCTATACCTACGAGCAGTACTTC. Residues: CASSYAGGYTYEQYF.

This sequence joins TRBV19 and TRBJ2-7; the D gene is possibly TRBD1 (6 bases). V dropped 4 bases and J dropped 2 bases, with 12 bases sitting between them. The CDR3 consists of 14 residues. Germline V gives CDR1 LNHDA, CDR2 SQIVND (reference sequence). The CDR3: CASSTAAGAYEQYF. In nucleotides, the CDR3 is TGTGCCAGTAGTACCGCGGCAGGGGCCTACGAGCAGTACTTC.

This clonotype was counted only a few times. The V gene is TRBV6-1, the J gene TRBJ2-2; no firm D call. The length of the CDR3 is 13 residues. Germline lookup yields CDR1 MNHNS and CDR2 SASEGT. V was clipped by 5 bases and J by 0 bases, with 4 bases between them. CDR3: CASSRANTGELFF. The DNA for the CDR3 is TGTGCCAGCAGTAGGGCGAACACCGGGGAGCTGTTTTTT.

This clonotype has a count of ten or more. The chain recombines TRBV28 with TRBJ1-5; 7 bases map to TRBD1. Germline V gene sequence: CDR1 MDHEN, CDR2 SYDVKM. There are 13 residues in the CDR3. Germline trimming cut 6 bases from V and 7 bases from J; bases unmatched to any gene: 6. The CDR3 DNA sequence: TGTGCCAGCAGCCTACAGGGGCACCAGCCCCAGCATTTT. It is translated as CASSLQGHQPQHF.

Many counts were recorded for this clonotype. The genes are TRBV4-1 and TRBJ1-2, with 10 positions matching TRBD1. This CDR3 has 16 residues. Trimming at V came to 4 bases and at J to 6 bases, leaving 11 bases not matched to a gene. Germline V CDR1 and CDR2: MGHRA, YSYEKL. The CDR3 sequence is CASSPLVRQGADGYTF. The DNA for the CDR3 is TGCGCCAGCAGCCCATTGGTGAGACAGGGGGCGGATGGCTACACCTTC.

This clonotype was observed a handful of times. The chain couples TRBV10-3 to TRBJ1-6, with 10 nucleotides matching TRBD1. The CDR3 spans 15 residues. Germline V lookup: CDR1 ENHRY, CDR2 SYGVKD. V lost 6 bases, J lost 10 bases, and 9 bases stayed unmatched. CDR3 in amino acids: CAIRTTGGEGSPLHF. The CDR3 nucleotides are TGTGCCATCAGAACGACAGGGGGCGAGGGATCACCCCTCCACTTT.

This clonotype was counted ten times or more. The genes are TRBV28 and TRBJ1-2; 7 bases are a match to TRBD1. The CDR3 has 14 amino acids. Germline lookup yields CDR1 MDHEN and CDR2 SYDVKM. V was pared by 7 bases and J by 4 bases, with 9 bases of the junction left unmatched. The CDR3 spells CASNEQDRVYGYTF. CDR3 nucleotide sequence: TGTGCCAGCAACGAACAAGACAGGGTCTATGGCTACACCTTC.

The rearrangement uses TRBV6-1 and TRBJ2-6, with TRBD2 identical over 7 bases. CDR1 is MNHNS and CDR2 is SASEGT in the germline V gene. The CDR3 totals 12 residues. The ends lost 4 bases at V and 13 bases at J; junction bases unmatched: 4. CDR3 protein: CASSGEGFVLTF. For the CDR3, the DNA is TGTGCCAGCAGTGGGGAGGGTTTTGTCCTGACTTTC.

This clonotype was detected ten times or more. Written as DNA, the CDR3 is TGTGCCAGCAGCCTCCCGGGGGCTGAAGCTTTCTTT. It specifies CASSLPGAEAFF. The chain is built from TRBV13 and TRBJ1-1, with D perhaps TRBD1 (5 bases). V was pared by 5 bases and J by 6 bases, with 10 bases between. This CDR3 comprises 12 residues. CDR1 is PRHDT, CDR2 FYEKMQ, per germline (reference sequence).

CDR3 nucleotides: TGTGCCAGCGCAAACTCAGCTAACTATGGCTACACCTTC. Encoded protein: CASANSANYGYTF. This chain joins TRBV6-2 or TRBV6-3 and TRBJ1-2; D is unresolved. V was cut by 8 bases and J by 0 bases, with 10 bases left in between. CDR3 length: 13 amino acids. Germline values: CDR1 MNHEY, CDR2 SVGEGT.

This clonotype was detected only once. The CDR3 nucleotides are TGTGCCAGCACAAGACTAGCGGGTTCCTACGAGCAGTACTTC. Its protein product is CASTRLAGSYEQYF. V is TRBV12-3 or TRBV12-4 and J is TRBJ2-7; 10 bases line up with TRBD2. After removal of 7 bases from V and 1 base from J, the junction contained 4 bases not matched to a gene. The CDR3 length is 14 residues.

The chain couples TRBV28 to TRBJ1-5; 8 nucleotides agree with TRBD1. This CDR3 contains 15 residues. The germline V gene encodes CDR1 MDHEN and CDR2 SYDVKM. V shed 5 bases and J 3 bases; nucleotides not matched to a gene: 6. The DNA of the CDR3 is TGTGCCAGCAGTGAGGACAGGGACTACAATCAGCCCCAGCATTTT. It yields the protein CASSEDRDYNQPQHF.

This clonotype occurred many times. This chain connects TRBV28 to TRBJ1-2, with 7 bases aligning to TRBD1. The CDR3 is 16 amino acids. The V gene end was trimmed by 6 bases and the J gene end by 4 bases; junction bases not matched to a gene: 14. Looked up from germline, CDR1 is MDHEN and CDR2 is SYDVKM. CDR3 in DNA: TGTGCCAGCAGCCAACCTCTGAGACAGGGACCCTATGGCTACACCTTC. Its protein product is CASSQPLRQGPYGYTF.

This clonotype was counted ten times or more. The chain has TRBV25-1 and TRBJ1-1; TRBD1 aligns across 9 bases. The CDR3 length is 14 residues. Losses at the gene ends were 6 bases for V and 4 bases for J; bases not matched to a gene: 6. Germline assignment: CDR1 MGHDK and CDR2 SYGVNS. The CDR3 sequence: CASRQGAGVTEAFF. CDR3 in DNA: TGTGCCAGCAGACAGGGGGCGGGTGTCACTGAAGCTTTCTTT. Filled out from reference TRBV25-1 and TRBJ1-1, the complete variable domain reads EADIYQTPRYLVIGTGKKITLECSQTMGHDKMYWYQQDPGMELHLIHYSYGVNSTEKGDLSSESTVSRIRTEHFPLTLESARPSHTSQYLCASRQGAGVTEAFFGQGTRLTVV.

CDR3 in amino acids: CASSHRVGIRETQYF. CDR3 coding DNA: TGTGCCAGCAGCCATCGCGTTGGTATCAGGGAGACCCAGTACTTC. The chain couples TRBV14 to TRBJ2-5; D uncertain. V dropped 3 bases and J dropped 5 bases, with 16 bases sitting between them. Germline V lookup: CDR1 SGHDN, CDR2 FVKESK. CDR3 size: 15 residues. Together with reference TRBV14 and TRBJ2-5, the CDR3 gives the full variable domain: EAGVTQFPSHSVIEKGQTVTLRCDPISGHDNLYWYRRVMGKEIKFLLHFVKESKQDESGMPNNRFLAERTGGTYSTLKVQPAELEDSGVYFCASSHRVGIRETQYFGPGTRLLVL.

At least ten counts were recorded for this clonotype. The chain combines TRBV7-9 with TRBJ1-1; D unresolved. The CDR3 loop spans 12 amino acids. The germline V gene encodes CDR1 SEHNR and CDR2 FQNEAQ (reference sequence). V was clipped by 0 bases and J by 8 bases, with 7 bases between them. Here the CDR3 DNA reads TGTGCCAGCAGCTTAGCTGTCAACGAAGCTTTCTTT. Its protein is CASSLAVNEAFF.

This chain links TRBV12-3 or TRBV12-4 with TRBJ1-1; D remains unclear. With 5 bases removed from V and 4 bases from J, the gap between germline ends came to 11 bases. This CDR3 spans 13 amino acids. This CDR3 is CASSPRRLTEAFF. CDR3 in DNA: TGTGCCAGCAGTCCTCGACGGCTCACTGAAGCTTTCTTT.

The table lists this clonotype with many counts. The chain employs TRBV12-3 or TRBV12-4 and TRBJ2-7; D is possibly TRBD2 (6 bases). This CDR3 region has 15 residues. V gave up 3 bases and J gave up 3 bases, with 15 bases separating them. CDR3 nucleotides: TGTGCCAGCAGTTTTGGAGGGAGCAACATCTACGAGCAGTACTTC. Translating it yields CASSFGGSNIYEQYF.

This clonotype was seen ten or more times. V gene TRBV11-2 combines with J gene TRBJ2-5; the D is unclear. CDR3 size: 15 residues. With 4 bases removed from V and 1 base from J, the gap between germline ends came to 13 bases. Germline lookup yields CDR1 SGHAT and CDR2 FQNNGV. CDR3 sequence: CASSSPGTFQETQYF. In DNA, the CDR3 is TGTGCCAGCAGCTCTCCTGGAACCTTCCAAGAGACCCAGTACTTC.